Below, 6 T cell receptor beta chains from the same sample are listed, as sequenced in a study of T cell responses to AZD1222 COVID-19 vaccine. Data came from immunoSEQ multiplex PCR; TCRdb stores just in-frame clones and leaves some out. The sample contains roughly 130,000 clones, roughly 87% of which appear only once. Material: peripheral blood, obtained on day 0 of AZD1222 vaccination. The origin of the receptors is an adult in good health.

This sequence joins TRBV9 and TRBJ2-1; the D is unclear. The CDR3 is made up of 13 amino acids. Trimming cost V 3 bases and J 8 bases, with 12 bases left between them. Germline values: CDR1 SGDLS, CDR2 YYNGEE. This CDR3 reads CASSGTSRDEQFF. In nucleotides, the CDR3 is TGTGCCAGCAGCGGGACCTCAAGGGATGAGCAGTTCTTC.

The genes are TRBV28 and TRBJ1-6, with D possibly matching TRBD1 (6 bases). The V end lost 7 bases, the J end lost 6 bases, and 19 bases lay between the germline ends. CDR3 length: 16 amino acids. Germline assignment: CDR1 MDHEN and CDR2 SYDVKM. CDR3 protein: CASTQTMGGGNSPLHF. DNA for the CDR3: TGTGCCAGCACTCAAACAATGGGAGGGGGTAATTCACCCCTCCACTTT.

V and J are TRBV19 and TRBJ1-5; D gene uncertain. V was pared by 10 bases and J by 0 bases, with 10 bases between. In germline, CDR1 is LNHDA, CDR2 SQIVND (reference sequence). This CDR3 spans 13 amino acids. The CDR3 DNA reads TGTGCCACCAAGACGGGTAGCAATCAGCCCCAGCATTTT. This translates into CATKTGSNQPQHF.

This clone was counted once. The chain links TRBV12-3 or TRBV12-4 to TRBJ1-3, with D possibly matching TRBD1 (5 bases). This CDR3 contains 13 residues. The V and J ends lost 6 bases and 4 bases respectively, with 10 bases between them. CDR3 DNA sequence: TGTGCCAGCAGCTCCTGGGGGGGAAACACCATATATTTT. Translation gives CASSSWGGNTIYF.

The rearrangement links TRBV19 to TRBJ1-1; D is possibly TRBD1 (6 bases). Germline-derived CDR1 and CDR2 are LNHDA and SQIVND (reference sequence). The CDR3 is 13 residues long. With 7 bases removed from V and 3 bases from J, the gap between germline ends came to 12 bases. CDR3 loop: CASNLGQYTEAFF. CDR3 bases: TGTGCCAGTAATCTCGGACAGTACACTGAAGCTTTCTTT.

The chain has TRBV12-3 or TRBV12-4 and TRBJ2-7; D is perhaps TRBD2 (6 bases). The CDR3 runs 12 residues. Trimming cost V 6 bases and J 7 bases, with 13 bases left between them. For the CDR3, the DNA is TGTGCCAGCAGCCCCCCAGGAGGGGAGCAGTACTTC. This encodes CASSPPGGEQYF.